This T cell receptor beta chain was observed in a study of cytomegalovirus exposure and HLA in healthy donors. Whole-study findings and limits: With high specificity and sensitivity, the classifier reportedly diagnosed cytomegalovirus status.

Details on this clone: Its antigen is undetermined.

The J segment lost 2 bases and the V segment lost 4 bases, leaving 9 bases of the junction unmatched. This CDR3 spans 16 amino acids. From germline, CDR1 is SGHRS and CDR2 YFSETQ. The PCR ran on 60 Vbeta and 13 Jbeta primers. Only in-frame clones appear in the TCRdb table, and some are missing; sequencing was by immunoSEQ multiplex PCR. The profile shows some 94,000 clones, over 75% of them singletons. The receptor was derived from a man aged 35 to 55 in good health and CMV-seronegative. This chain joins TRBV5-1 and TRBJ2-5; TRBD2 matches 9 bases. Material for sequencing was PBMCs. The CDR3 DNA reads TGCGCCAGCAGCATTGGGCTAGCGGGGACACAAGAGACCCAGTACTTC. Protein: CASSIGLAGTQETQYF.